This T cell receptor (beta chain) was captured in a study of T cell changes during pregnancy in multiple sclerosis. This CDR3 comprises 14 residues. Trimming cost V 10 bases and J 3 bases; bases outside gene matches: 6. Looked up from germline, CDR1 is ENHRY and CDR2 is SYGVKD. Profiled with immunoSEQ multiplex PCR; TCRdb holds only in-frame clones, not every one. The sample shows tens of thousands of clones, approximately 93% of them seen only once. The chain has TRBV10-3 and TRBJ2-1, with 10 bases that match TRBD2. This sample comprised CD4+ T cells from peripheral blood mononuclear cells, obtained in the first trimester of pregnancy. The sequence came from a female donor with multiple sclerosis, enrolled in a pregnancy study. In nucleotides, the CDR3 is TGTGCCACCGCGCTAGCGGGGGTCTACAATGAGCAGTTCTTC. Amino acids: CATALAGVYNEQFF.